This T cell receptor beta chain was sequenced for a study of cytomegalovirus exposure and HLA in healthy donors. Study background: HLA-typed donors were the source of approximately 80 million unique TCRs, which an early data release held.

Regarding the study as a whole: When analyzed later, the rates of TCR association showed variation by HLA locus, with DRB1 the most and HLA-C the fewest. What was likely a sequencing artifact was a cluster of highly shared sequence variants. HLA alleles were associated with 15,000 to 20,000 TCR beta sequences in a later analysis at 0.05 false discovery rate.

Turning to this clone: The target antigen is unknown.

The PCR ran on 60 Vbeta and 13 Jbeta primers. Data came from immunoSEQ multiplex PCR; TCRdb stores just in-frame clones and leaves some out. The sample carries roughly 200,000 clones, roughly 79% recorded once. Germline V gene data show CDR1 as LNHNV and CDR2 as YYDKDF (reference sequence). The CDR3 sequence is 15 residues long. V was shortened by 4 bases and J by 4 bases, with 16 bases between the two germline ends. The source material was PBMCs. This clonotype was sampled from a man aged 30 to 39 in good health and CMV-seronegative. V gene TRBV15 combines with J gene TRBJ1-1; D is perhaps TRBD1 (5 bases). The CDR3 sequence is CATSTSRMGLTEAFF. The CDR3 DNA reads TGTGCCACCAGCACCTCAAGGATGGGGCTCACTGAAGCTTTCTTT.